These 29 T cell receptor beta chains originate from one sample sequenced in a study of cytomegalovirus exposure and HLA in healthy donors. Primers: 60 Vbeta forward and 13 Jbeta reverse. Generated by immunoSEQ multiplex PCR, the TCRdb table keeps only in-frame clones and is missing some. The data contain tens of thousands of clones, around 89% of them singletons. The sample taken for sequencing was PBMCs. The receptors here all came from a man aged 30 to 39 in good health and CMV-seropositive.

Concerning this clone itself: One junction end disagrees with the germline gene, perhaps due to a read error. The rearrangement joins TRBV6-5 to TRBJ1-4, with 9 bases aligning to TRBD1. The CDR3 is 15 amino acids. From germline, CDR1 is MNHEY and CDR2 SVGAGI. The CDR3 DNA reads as TGTGCCGGCAGAAAAACCGGGACAGGGAAGAAAAAACTGTTTTTT. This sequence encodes CAGRKTGTGKKKLFF.

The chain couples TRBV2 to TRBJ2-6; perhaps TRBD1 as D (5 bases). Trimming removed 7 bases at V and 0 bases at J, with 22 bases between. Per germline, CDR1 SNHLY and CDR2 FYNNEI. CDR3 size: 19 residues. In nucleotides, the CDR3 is TGTGCCAGCAACCAAGGGCTTGGGGCGCCTTTCTCTGGGGCCAACGTCCTGACTTTC. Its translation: CASNQGLGAPFSGANVLTF.

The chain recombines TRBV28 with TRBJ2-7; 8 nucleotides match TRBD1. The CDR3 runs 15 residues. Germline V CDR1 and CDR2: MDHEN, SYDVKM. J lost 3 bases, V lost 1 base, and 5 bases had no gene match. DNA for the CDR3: TGTGCCAGCAGTTTATCCACACAGGGGGGCTACGAGCAGTACTTC. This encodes CASSLSTQGGYEQYF.

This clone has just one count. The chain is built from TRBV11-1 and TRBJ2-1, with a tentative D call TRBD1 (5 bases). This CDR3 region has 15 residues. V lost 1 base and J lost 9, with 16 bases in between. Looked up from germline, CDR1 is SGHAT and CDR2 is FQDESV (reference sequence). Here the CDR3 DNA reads TGTGCCAGCAGCTTAGTTTCCACAAGGGGCGGTGAGCAGTTCTTC. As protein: CASSLVSTRGGEQFF.

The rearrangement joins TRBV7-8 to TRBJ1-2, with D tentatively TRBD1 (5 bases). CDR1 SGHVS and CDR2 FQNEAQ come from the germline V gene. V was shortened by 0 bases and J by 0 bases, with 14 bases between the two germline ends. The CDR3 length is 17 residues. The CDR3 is CASSLARAGWTNYGYTF. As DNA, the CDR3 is TGTGCCAGCAGCTTAGCGCGAGCAGGGTGGACTAACTATGGCTACACCTTC.

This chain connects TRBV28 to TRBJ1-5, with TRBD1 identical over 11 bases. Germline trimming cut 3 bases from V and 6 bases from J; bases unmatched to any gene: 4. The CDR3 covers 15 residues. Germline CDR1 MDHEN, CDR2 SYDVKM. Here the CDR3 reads CASSFWTGGVQPQHF. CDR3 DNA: TGTGCCAGCAGTTTTTGGACAGGGGGCGTTCAGCCCCAGCATTTT. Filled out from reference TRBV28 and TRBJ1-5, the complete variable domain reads DVKVTQSSRYLVKRTGEKVFLECVQDMDHENMFWYRQDPGLGLRLIYFSYDVKMKEKGDIPEGYSVSREKKERFSLILESASTNQTSMYLCASSFWTGGVQPQHFGDGTRLSIL.

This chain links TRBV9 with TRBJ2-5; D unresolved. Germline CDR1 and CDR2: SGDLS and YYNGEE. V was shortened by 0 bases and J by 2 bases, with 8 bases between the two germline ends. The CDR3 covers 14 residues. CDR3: CASSVGSYQETQYF. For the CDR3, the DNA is TGTGCCAGCAGCGTAGGTAGTTATCAAGAGACCCAGTACTTC.

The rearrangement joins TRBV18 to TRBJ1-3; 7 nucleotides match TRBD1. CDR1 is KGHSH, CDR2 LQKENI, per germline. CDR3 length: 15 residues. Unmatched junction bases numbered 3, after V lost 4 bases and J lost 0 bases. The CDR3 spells CASSQSGGSGNTIYF. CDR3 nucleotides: TGTGCCAGCTCACAGTCAGGGGGCTCTGGAAACACCATATATTTT.

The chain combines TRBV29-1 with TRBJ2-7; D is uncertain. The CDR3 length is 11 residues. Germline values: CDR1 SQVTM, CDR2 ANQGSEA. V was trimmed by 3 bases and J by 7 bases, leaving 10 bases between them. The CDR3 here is CSVEETREQYF. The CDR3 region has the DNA TGCAGCGTTGAGGAGACGCGGGAGCAGTACTTC.

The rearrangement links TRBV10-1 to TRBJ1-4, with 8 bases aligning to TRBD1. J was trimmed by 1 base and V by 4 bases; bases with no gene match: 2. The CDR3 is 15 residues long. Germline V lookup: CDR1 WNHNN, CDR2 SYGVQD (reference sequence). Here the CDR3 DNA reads TGCGCCAGCAGTGCCGGACAGGGAACTAATGAAAAACTGTTTTTT. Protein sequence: CASSAGQGTNEKLFF.

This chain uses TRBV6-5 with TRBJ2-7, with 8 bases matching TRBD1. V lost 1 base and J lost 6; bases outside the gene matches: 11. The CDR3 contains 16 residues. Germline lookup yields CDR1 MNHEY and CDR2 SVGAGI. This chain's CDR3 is CASSYFLTGGRGEQYF. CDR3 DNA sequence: TGTGCCAGCAGTTACTTTTTAACAGGGGGTCGTGGCGAGCAGTACTTC.

The CDR3 nucleotides read TGTGCCAGCAGCAGCCCACAGGGGGCTGTCACTGAAGCTTTCTTT. This codes for CASSSPQGAVTEAFF. This chain connects TRBV5-6 to TRBJ1-1; 9 bases match TRBD1. V dropped 4 bases and J dropped 4; count of bases not matched to a gene: 8. Germline V gene lookup returns CDR1 SGHDT and CDR2 YYEEEE. This CDR3 is 15 amino acids long.

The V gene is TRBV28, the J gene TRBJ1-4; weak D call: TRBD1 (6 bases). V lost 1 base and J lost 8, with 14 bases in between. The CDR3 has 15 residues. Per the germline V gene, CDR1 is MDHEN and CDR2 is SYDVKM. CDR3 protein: CASSLFRTDEEKLFF. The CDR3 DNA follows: TGTGCCAGCAGTTTATTCCGGACAGACGAAGAAAAACTGTTTTTT.

CDR3 region: CASSLDPTGSEQYF. The CDR3 DNA is TGCGCCAGCAGCTTGGACCCCACAGGGAGCGAGCAGTACTTC. This chain uses TRBV5-1 with TRBJ2-7; the D gene is possibly TRBD1 (6 bases). V was shortened by 0 bases and J by 6 bases, with 13 bases between the two germline ends. Germline CDR1 reads SGHRS; CDR2 reads YFSETQ. There are 14 residues in the CDR3.

The CDR3 region is CASSPANPVFRAGSSYEQYF. Written as DNA, the CDR3 is TGTGCCAGTAGCCCCGCCAACCCGGTCTTTAGGGCCGGGAGCTCCTACGAGCAGTACTTC. This chain links TRBV19 with TRBJ2-7; D possibly corresponds to TRBD2 (6 bases). This CDR3 comprises 20 residues. V shed 6 bases and J shed 0 bases, with 30 bases lying between them. Germline lookup yields CDR1 LNHDA and CDR2 SQIVND (reference sequence).

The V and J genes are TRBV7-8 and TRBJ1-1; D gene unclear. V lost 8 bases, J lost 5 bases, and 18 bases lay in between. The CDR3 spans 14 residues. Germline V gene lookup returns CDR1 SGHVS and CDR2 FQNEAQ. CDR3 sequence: CASAEVSFKTEAFF. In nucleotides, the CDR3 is TGTGCCAGCGCGGAGGTGTCTTTTAAAACTGAAGCTTTCTTT. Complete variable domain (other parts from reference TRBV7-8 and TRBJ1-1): GAGVSQSPRYKVAKRGQDVALRCDPISGHVSLFWYQQALGQGPEFLTYFQNEAQLDKSGLPSDRFFAERPEGSVSTLKIQRTQQEDSAVYLCASAEVSFKTEAFFGQGTRLTVV.

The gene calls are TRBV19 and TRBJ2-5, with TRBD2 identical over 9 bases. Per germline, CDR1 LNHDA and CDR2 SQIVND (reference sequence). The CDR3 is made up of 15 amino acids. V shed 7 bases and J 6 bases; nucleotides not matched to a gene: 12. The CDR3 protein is CASISVAGDGKTQYF. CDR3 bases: TGTGCCAGTATTTCGGTAGCGGGAGATGGGAAGACCCAGTACTTC.

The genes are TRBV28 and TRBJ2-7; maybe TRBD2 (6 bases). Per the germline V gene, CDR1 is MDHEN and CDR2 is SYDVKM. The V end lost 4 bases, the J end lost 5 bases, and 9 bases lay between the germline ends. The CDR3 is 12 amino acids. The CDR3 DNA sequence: TGTGCCAGCAGTTCCGCGGGGCACGAGCAGTACTTC. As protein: CASSSAGHEQYF.

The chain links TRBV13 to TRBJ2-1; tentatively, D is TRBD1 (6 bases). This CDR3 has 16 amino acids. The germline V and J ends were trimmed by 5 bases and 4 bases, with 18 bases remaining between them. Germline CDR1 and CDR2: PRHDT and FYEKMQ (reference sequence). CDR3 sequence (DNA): TGTGCCAGCAGCCCTAGGGGGTCCATTGGGTACAATGAGCAGTTCTTC. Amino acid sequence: CASSPRGSIGYNEQFF.

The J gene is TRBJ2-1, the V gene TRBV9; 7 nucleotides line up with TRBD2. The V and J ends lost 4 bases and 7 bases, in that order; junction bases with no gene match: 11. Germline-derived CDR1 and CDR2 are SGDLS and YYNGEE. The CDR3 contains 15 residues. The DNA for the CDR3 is TGTGCCAGCAGCTCGCGGACTAGTCGCGGTAATGAGCAGTTCTTC. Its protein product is CASSSRTSRGNEQFF.

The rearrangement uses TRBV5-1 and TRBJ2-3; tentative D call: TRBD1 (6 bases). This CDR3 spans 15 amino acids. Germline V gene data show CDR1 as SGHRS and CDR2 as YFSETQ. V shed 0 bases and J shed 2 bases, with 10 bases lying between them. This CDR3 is CASSLEGQTTDTQYF. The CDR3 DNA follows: TGCGCCAGCAGCTTGGAAGGACAGACCACAGATACGCAGTATTTT.

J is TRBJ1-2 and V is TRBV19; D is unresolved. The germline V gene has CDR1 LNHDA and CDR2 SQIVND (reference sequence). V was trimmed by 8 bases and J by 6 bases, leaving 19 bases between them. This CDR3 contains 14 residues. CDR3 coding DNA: TGTGCCAGTGCCCCTTTCCAGGCTCCGGATGGCTACACCTTC. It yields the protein CASAPFQAPDGYTF.

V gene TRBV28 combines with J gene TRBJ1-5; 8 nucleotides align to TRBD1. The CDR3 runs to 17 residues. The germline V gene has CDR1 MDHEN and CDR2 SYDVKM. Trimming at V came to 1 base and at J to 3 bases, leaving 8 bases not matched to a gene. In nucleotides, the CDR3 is TGTGCCAGCAGTTTATACGGGACAGGCCACTACAATCAGCCCCAGCATTTT. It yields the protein CASSLYGTGHYNQPQHF.

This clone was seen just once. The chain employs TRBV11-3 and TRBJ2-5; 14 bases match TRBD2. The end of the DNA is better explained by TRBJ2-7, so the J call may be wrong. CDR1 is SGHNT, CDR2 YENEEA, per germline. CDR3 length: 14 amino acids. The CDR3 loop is CASSGTSGSYEQYF. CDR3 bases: TGTGCCAGCAGCGGGACTAGCGGGAGCTACGAGCAGTACTTC.

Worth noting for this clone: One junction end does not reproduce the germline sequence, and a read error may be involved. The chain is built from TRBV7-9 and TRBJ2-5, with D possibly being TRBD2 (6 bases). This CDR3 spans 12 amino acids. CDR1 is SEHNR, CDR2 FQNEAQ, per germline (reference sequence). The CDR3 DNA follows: TGTTCCAGCAGCTTAGGGAGGGAGACCCAGTACTTC. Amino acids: CSSSLGRETQYF.

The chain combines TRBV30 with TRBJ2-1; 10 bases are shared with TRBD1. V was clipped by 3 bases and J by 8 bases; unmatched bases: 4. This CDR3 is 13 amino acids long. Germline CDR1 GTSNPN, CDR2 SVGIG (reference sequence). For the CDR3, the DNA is TGTGCCTGGAGGGGGACAGGGGTTCATGAGCAGTTCTTC. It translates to CAWRGTGVHEQFF.

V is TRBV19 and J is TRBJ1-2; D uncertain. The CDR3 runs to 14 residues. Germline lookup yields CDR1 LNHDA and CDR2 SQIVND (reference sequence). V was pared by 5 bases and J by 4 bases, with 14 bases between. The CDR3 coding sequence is TGTGCCAGTAGTGGCTATGGGGAGAGCTATGGCTACACCTTC. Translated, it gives CASSGYGESYGYTF. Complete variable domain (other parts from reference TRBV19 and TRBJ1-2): DGGITQSPKYLFRKEGQNVTLSCEQNLNHDAMYWYRQDPGQGLRLIYYSQIVNDFQKGDIAEGYSVSREKKESFPLTVTSAQKNPTAFYLCASSGYGESYGYTFGSGTRLTVV.

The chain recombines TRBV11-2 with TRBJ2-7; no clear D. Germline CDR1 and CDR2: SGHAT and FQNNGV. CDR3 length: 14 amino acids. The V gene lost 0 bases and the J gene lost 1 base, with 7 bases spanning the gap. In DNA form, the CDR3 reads TGTGCCAGCAGCTTAGACGACAATTCCTACGAGCAGTACTTC. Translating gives CASSLDDNSYEQYF.

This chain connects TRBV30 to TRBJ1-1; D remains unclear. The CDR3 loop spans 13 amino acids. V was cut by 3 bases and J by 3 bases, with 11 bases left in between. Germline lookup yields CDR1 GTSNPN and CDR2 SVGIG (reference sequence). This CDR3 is CAWSPGMDTEAFF. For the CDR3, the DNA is TGTGCCTGGAGCCCGGGGATGGACACTGAAGCTTTCTTT.